The 25 T cell receptor beta chains given below trace back to one sample, sequenced in a study of naive and memory T cell subsets (dated by TCRdb to about 2017). Libraries were prepared through UMI-ligation and nested PCR. The data were produced on an Illumina MiSeq. The beta constant-region primer consisted of an equimolar mixture of two oligonucleotides that together covered TRBC1 and TRBC2. In-frame beta chains were kept once TCRdb had trimmed the public reads at Q25 with fastp and called clones with MiXCR. Duplicate CDR3 protein sequences are folded into a single record with the most common DNA and genes. The sample yields 120,000 to 150,000 distinct CDR3 sequences; about 18% were counted once. Around 0.14% of the sample is held by the ten biggest clonotypes. Material for sequencing was naive CD4+ T cells from blood. Explained via the paper, the cell subset or site label denotes: naive T cells, CD45RA high CD27+. These receptors all come from a human donor in good health.

This clonotype was observed at least ten times. The chain carries TRBV10-3 and TRBJ2-4; D may be TRBD1 (5 bases). Trimming took 0 bases from V and 7 from J, leaving 10 bases between them. CDR3 length: 14 residues. Germline values: CDR1 ENHRY, CDR2 SYGVKD. CDR3: CAISESAGRNIQYF. In DNA form, the CDR3 reads TGTGCCATCAGTGAGTCGGCAGGGCGGAACATTCAGTACTTC.

This clonotype was recorded a few times. The V gene is TRBV7-2, the J gene TRBJ2-7; 15 positions match TRBD2. The ends lost 5 bases at V and 4 bases at J; junction bases unmatched: 3. Germline V lookup: CDR1 SGHTA, CDR2 FQGNSA. The CDR3 has 15 residues. The CDR3 region is CASSVGTSGRYEQYF. The CDR3 DNA is TGTGCCAGCAGCGTAGGGACTAGCGGGAGGTACGAGCAGTACTTC.

The V gene is TRBV2, the J gene TRBJ2-1; 12 bases are a match to TRBD2. This CDR3 is 15 amino acids long. J lost 7 bases, V lost 5 bases, and 6 bases had no gene match. CDR1 SNHLY and CDR2 FYNNEI come from the germline V gene. CDR3 DNA sequence: TGTGCCAGCAGTTCTCTAGCGGGAGGGCTAAATGAGCAGTTCTTC. This codes for CASSSLAGGLNEQFF.

This clonotype was observed a handful of times. The chain joins TRBV5-1 to TRBJ2-5; D unresolved. The CDR3 loop spans 15 amino acids. V shed 3 bases and J shed 1 base, with 13 bases lying between them. In germline, CDR1 is SGHRS, CDR2 YFSETQ. CDR3 sequence reads: CASSYDPTTQETQYF. CDR3 DNA sequence: TGCGCCAGCAGCTACGACCCCACAACCCAAGAGACCCAGTACTTC.

The chain has TRBV6-5 and TRBJ2-3; the match to TRBD2 covers 13 bases. The CDR3 runs to 17 residues. CDR1 is MNHEY, CDR2 SVGAGI, per germline. With V trimmed by 5 bases and J by 5 bases, 10 bases remained unmatched. The CDR3 DNA reads TGTGCCAGCAGTCAACACCGGACTAGCGGGAGAGGAGATACGCAGTATTTT. Translated: CASSQHRTSGRGDTQYF.

This clonotype was detected only a few times. The chain uses TRBV6-2 or TRBV6-3 and TRBJ2-7; no definite D call. Per germline, CDR1 MNHEY and CDR2 SVGEGT. This CDR3 comprises 16 residues. Trimming took 4 bases from V and 7 from J, leaving 23 bases between them. The CDR3 DNA is TGTGCCAGCAGTTCAACCCGTTCGGCCGGAAGAGAGGAGCAGTACTTC. This codes for CASSSTRSAGREEQYF.

J is TRBJ1-4 and V is TRBV4-1; no firm D call. Germline CDR1 MGHRA, CDR2 YSYEKL. The CDR3 runs to 15 residues. Trimming removed 2 bases from V and 3 bases from J, with 10 bases in between. DNA for the CDR3: TGCGCCAGCAGCCAACAAGACGGATCTAATGAAAAACTGTTTTTT. Translated, it gives CASSQQDGSNEKLFF.

The CDR3 DNA is TGTGCCAGCAGTCTAAAACTAGCGGCCGCCTCCTACAATGAGCAGTTCTTC. This sequence encodes CASSLKLAAASYNEQFF. The rearrangement links TRBV6-2 or TRBV6-3 to TRBJ2-1; 8 bases fit TRBD2. This CDR3 spans 17 amino acids. Germline V gene lookup returns CDR1 MNHEY and CDR2 SVGEGT. V gave up 5 bases and J gave up 0 bases; unmatched junction bases: 9.

In its sample, this clonotype was seen a few times. In DNA form, the CDR3 reads TGTGCCAGCAGCCCTCCAACCACCTACACAGATACGCAGTATTTT. Amino acid sequence: CASSPPTTYTDTQYF. This chain connects TRBV7-2 to TRBJ2-3; D gene uncertain. Trimming took 5 bases from V and 2 from J, leaving 14 bases between them. The CDR3 totals 15 residues. The germline gives CDR1 SGHTA, CDR2 FQGNSA.

This chain connects TRBV9 to TRBJ2-3; 11 bases fit TRBD2. Germline values: CDR1 SGDLS, CDR2 YYNGEE. Unmatched junction bases numbered 3, after V lost 6 bases and J lost 0 bases. CDR3 length equals 15 residues. CDR3 nucleotides: TGTGCCAGCAAACGGACTAGCGGGAGCACAGATACGCAGTATTTT. This translates into CASKRTSGSTDTQYF.

The gene calls are TRBV29-1 and TRBJ2-1; 12 nucleotides match TRBD2. In germline, CDR1 is SQVTM, CDR2 ANQGSEA. There are 13 residues in the CDR3. V gave up 7 bases and J gave up 6 bases; unmatched junction bases: 4. The CDR3 bases are TGCAGCGGACTAGCGGGAGCGTTCAATGAGCAGTTCTTC. Translation: CSGLAGAFNEQFF.

This clonotype was seen a few times. The gene calls are TRBV6-5 and TRBJ2-7; 7 nucleotides align to TRBD1. Losses at the gene ends were 6 bases for V and 0 bases for J; bases not matched to a gene: 8. Germline V lookup: CDR1 MNHEY, CDR2 SVGAGI. The CDR3 spans 15 residues. The CDR3 DNA follows: TGTGCCAGCAGACCCCGCACAGGGGCCTCCTACGAGCAGTACTTC. This translates into CASRPRTGASYEQYF.

The chain is built from TRBV25-1 and TRBJ2-1, with 11 nucleotides matching TRBD2. This CDR3 has 18 residues. V lost 5 bases, J lost 1 base, and 10 bases stayed unmatched. Germline CDR1 MGHDK, CDR2 SYGVNS. The CDR3 loop reads CASSFRASGRRSYNEQFF. CDR3 coding DNA: TGTGCCAGCAGTTTTCGGGCTAGCGGGAGGCGGTCCTACAATGAGCAGTTCTTC.

The chain combines TRBV6-1 with TRBJ1-2; D remains unclear. The CDR3 runs to 14 residues. Germline lookup yields CDR1 MNHNS and CDR2 SASEGT. The germline V and J ends were trimmed by 7 bases and 2 bases, with 14 bases remaining between them. In nucleotides, the CDR3 is TGTGCCAGCACGGTGGAGAGCCTCAACTATGGCTACACCTTC. Translation: CASTVESLNYGYTF.

The rearrangement joins TRBV28 to TRBJ1-5; D possibly corresponds to TRBD1 (5 bases). Germline V gives CDR1 MDHEN, CDR2 SYDVKM. V was pared by 10 bases and J by 5 bases, with 9 bases between. The CDR3 length is 11 residues. For the CDR3, the DNA is TGTGCCACGTCGGGGGATCAGCCCCAGCATTTT. Translation: CATSGDQPQHF.

This clonotype turned up a few times. The chain joins TRBV6-2 or TRBV6-3 to TRBJ2-1, with D perhaps matching TRBD2 (7 bases). The V and J ends lost 7 bases and 2 bases respectively, with 12 bases between them. The CDR3 sequence is 14 residues long. Germline values: CDR1 MNHEY, CDR2 SVGEGT. This CDR3 reads CASTRGGAYNEQFF. DNA for the CDR3: TGTGCCAGCACCCGAGGGGGGGCCTACAATGAGCAGTTCTTC.

This clonotype was found a few times. The chain combines TRBV28 with TRBJ2-4; the D gene is possibly TRBD1 (6 bases). The CDR3 length is 15 residues. Between the trimmed V and J ends, which lost 0 bases and 6 bases, there was a span of 12 bases. CDR1 is MDHEN and CDR2 is SYDVKM in the germline V gene. The CDR3 region has the DNA TGTGCCAGCAGTTTATGGGGGACAAAGGGAAACATTCAGTACTTC. It is translated as CASSLWGTKGNIQYF.

The chain joins TRBV15 to TRBJ2-3, with D unresolved. Germline V gene data show CDR1 as LNHNV and CDR2 as YYDKDF (reference sequence). Between the trimmed V and J ends, which lost 5 bases and 0 bases, there was a span of 9 bases. The CDR3 has 14 residues. CDR3 loop: CATSGTSSTDTQYF. The CDR3 DNA is TGTGCCACCAGCGGCACCTCTAGCACAGATACGCAGTATTTT.

This clonotype was detected many times. The chain has TRBV18 and TRBJ1-2; no clear D gene. CDR3 length: 13 amino acids. V dropped 2 bases and J dropped 3 bases, with 7 bases sitting between them. Germline values: CDR1 KGHSH, CDR2 LQKENI. CDR3 loop: CASSPIDYYGYTF. The CDR3 region has the DNA TGTGCCAGCTCACCAATAGACTACTATGGCTACACCTTC.

This clonotype was seen many times. The chain is built from TRBV7-2 and TRBJ2-5; 10 positions agree with TRBD2. Germline trimming cut 5 bases from V and 5 bases from J; bases unmatched to any gene: 14. Germline V gene data show CDR1 as SGHTA and CDR2 as FQGNSA. CDR3 size: 17 residues. In nucleotides, the CDR3 is TGTGCCAGCAGCCCATCTAGCGGGAGTTTGCCCGAGGAGACCCAGTACTTC. Its protein product is CASSPSSGSLPEETQYF. Variable domain in full (rest from reference TRBV7-2 and TRBJ2-5): GAGVSQSPSNKVTEKGKDVELRCDPISGHTALYWYRQSLGQGLEFLIYFQGNSAPDKSGLPSDRFSAERTGGSVSTLTIQRTQQEDSAVYLCASSPSSGSLPEETQYFGPGTRLLVL.

V is TRBV7-2 and J is TRBJ2-1; 9 nucleotides agree with TRBD2. Germline values: CDR1 SGHTA, CDR2 FQGNSA. V lost 2 bases and J lost 10; bases outside the gene matches: 9. The CDR3 length is 15 residues. CDR3 nucleotide sequence: TGTGCCAGCAGCTTACCCCCTAGCGGGGTTCTCGAGCAGTTCTTC. Translated: CASSLPPSGVLEQFF. The full variable domain, its missing parts supplied by reference TRBV7-2 and TRBJ2-1, is GAGVSQSPSNKVTEKGKDVELRCDPISGHTALYWYRQSLGQGLEFLIYFQGNSAPDKSGLPSDRFSAERTGGSVSTLTIQRTQQEDSAVYLCASSLPPSGVLEQFFGPGTRLTVL.

A few counts support this clonotype. This rearrangement joins TRBV2 to TRBJ2-3; TRBD2 matches 7 bases. In germline, CDR1 is SNHLY, CDR2 FYNNEI. The junction had 5 bases not matched to a gene; V was cut back by 7 bases and J by 4 bases. The length of the CDR3 is 13 residues. CDR3 in DNA: TGTGCCAGCATAGGCGGGAGTCCAGATACGCAGTATTTT. This codes for CASIGGSPDTQYF.

The chain carries TRBV6-2 or TRBV6-3 and TRBJ2-2; 8 nucleotides agree with TRBD1. The CDR3 extends over 14 amino acids. J was trimmed by 6 bases and V by 5 bases; bases with no gene match: 5. From germline, CDR1 is MNHEY and CDR2 SVGEGT. CDR3 bases: TGTGCCAGCAGTCGGACAGGGTTTGCCGGGGAGCTGTTTTTT. Amino acids: CASSRTGFAGELFF.

The chain carries TRBV28 and TRBJ2-7, with a possible D match to TRBD2 (6 bases). Between the trimmed V and J ends, which lost 4 bases and 6 bases, there was a span of 16 bases. Germline V gives CDR1 MDHEN, CDR2 SYDVKM. The CDR3 length is 14 residues. The CDR3 loop is CASSWGTLAGEQYF. In DNA form, the CDR3 reads TGTGCCAGCAGTTGGGGGACTTTGGCAGGCGAGCAGTACTTC.

The chain has TRBV6-2 or TRBV6-3 and TRBJ2-7; the match to TRBD2 covers 7 bases. Germline V CDR1 and CDR2: MNHEY, SVGEGT. V shed 2 bases, J shed 0 bases, and the junction held 4 bases outside the gene matches. There are 15 residues in the CDR3. CDR3 in amino acids: CASSYGQRDSYEQYF. The CDR3 coding sequence is TGTGCCAGCAGTTACGGCCAGCGGGACTCCTACGAGCAGTACTTC.